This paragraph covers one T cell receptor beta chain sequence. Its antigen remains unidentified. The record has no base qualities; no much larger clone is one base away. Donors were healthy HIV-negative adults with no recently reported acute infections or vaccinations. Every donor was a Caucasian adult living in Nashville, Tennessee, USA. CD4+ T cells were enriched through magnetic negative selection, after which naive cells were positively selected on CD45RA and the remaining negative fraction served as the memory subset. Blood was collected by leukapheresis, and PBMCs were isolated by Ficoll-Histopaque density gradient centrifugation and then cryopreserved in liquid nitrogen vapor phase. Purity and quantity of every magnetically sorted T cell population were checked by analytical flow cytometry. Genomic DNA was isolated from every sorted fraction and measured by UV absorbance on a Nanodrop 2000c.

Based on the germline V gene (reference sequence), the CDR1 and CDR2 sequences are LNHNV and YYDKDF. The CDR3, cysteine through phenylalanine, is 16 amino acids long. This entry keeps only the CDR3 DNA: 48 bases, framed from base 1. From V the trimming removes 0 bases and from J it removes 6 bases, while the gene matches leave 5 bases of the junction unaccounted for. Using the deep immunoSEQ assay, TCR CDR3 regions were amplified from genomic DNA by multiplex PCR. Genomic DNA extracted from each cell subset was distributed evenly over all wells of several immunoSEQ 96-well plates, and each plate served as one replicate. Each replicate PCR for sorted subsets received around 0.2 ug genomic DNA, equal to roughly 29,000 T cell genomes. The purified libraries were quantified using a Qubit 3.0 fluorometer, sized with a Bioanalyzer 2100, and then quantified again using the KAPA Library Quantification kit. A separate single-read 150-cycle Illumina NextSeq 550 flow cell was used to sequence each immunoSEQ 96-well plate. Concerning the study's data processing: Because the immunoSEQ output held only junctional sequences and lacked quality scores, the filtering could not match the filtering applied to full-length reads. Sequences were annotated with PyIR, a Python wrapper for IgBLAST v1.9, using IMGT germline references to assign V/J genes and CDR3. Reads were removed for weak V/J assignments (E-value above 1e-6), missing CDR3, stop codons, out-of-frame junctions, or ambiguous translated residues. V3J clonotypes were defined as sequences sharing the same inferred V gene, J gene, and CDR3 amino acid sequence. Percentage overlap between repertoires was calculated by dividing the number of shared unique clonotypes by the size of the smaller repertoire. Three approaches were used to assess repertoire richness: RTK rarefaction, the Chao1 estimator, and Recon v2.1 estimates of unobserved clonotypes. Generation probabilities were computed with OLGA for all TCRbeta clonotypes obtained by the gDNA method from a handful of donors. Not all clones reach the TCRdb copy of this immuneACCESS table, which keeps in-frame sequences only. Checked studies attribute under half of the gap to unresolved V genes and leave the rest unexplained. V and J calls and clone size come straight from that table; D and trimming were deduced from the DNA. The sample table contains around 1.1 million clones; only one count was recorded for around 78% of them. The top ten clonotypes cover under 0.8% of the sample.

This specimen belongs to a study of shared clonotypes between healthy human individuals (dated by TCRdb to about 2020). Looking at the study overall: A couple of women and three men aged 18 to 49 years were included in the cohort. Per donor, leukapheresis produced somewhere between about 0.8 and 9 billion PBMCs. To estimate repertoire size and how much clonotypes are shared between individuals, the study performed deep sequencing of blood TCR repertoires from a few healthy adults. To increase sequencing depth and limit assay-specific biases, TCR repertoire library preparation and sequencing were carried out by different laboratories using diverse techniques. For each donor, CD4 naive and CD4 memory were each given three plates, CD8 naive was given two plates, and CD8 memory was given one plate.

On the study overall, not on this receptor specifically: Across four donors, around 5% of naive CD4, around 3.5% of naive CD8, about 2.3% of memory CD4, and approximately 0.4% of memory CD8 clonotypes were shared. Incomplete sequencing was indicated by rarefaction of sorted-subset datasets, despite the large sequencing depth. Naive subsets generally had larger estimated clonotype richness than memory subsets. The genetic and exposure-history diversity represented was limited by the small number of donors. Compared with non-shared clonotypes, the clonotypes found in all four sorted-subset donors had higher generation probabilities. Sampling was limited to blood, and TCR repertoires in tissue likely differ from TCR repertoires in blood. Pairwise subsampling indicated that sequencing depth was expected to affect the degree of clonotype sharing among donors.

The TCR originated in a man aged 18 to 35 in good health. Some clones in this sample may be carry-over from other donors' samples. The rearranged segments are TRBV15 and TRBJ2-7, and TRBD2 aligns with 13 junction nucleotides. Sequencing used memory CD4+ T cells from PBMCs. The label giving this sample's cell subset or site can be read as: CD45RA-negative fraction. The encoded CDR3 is CATSRDRTSGRGEQYF. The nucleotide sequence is TGTGCCACCAGCAGAGATAGAACTAGCGGGAGGGGCGAGCAGTACTTC. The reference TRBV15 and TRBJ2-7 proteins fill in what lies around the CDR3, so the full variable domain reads DAMVIQNPRYQVTQFGKPVTLSCSQTLNHNVMYWYQQKSSQAPKLLFHYYDKDFNNEADTPDNFQSRRPNTSFCFLDIRSPGLGDTAMYLCATSRDRTSGRGEQYFGPGTRLTVT.